Below are 10 T cell receptor beta chains sequenced from a single sample in a study of T cells after yellow fever vaccination. TCRdb re-analysed the 5' RACE reads in MiXCR, keeping a single row per CDR3 protein. The table shows a few hundred thousand distinct CDR3 sequences, with about 5.2% occurring only once. This specimen was CD4+ T cells sorted from PBMCs, taken on the day of the yellow fever booster vaccination. Source of these receptors: a man aged 18 to 29 who received the YFV17D yellow fever vaccine.

The chain uses TRBV6-2 or TRBV6-3 and TRBJ2-5; 12 bases are a match to TRBD2. The V segment lost 2 bases and the J segment 0 bases; nucleotides outside the gene matches: 1. The CDR3 has 16 residues. Germline lookup yields CDR1 MNHEY and CDR2 SVGEGT. The CDR3, as DNA: TGTGCCAGCAGTTACCGGACTAGCGGGGACCAAGAGACCCAGTACTTC. Translation gives CASSYRTSGDQETQYF.

The gene calls are TRBV5-1 and TRBJ2-5, with 8 positions matching TRBD2. CDR3 length equals 14 residues. J lost 5 bases, V lost 4 bases, and 7 bases had no gene match. Germline V gives CDR1 SGHRS, CDR2 YFSETQ. In DNA, the CDR3 is TGCGCCAGCAGCCGGACTAGCTCGGGGGAGACCCAGTACTTC. Translated, it gives CASSRTSSGETQYF.

This clonotype was seen at least ten times. This sequence joins TRBV4-3 and TRBJ2-3, with D uncertain. Germline assignment: CDR1 LGHNA and CDR2 YSLEER. V was pared by 1 base and J by 2 bases, with 13 bases between. CDR3 size: 16 residues. This CDR3 reads CASSQVKGSFTDTQYF. In DNA, the CDR3 is TGCGCCAGCAGCCAAGTAAAGGGCAGCTTCACAGATACGCAGTATTTT.

V gene TRBV6-5 combines with J gene TRBJ1-5, with D hard to call. V lost 5 bases, J lost 1 base, and 12 bases lay in between. This CDR3 contains 15 residues. Germline V gene data show CDR1 as MNHEY and CDR2 as SVGAGI. CDR3: CASSKRTGSNQPQHF. CDR3 nucleotides: TGTGCCAGCAGTAAGCGGACGGGGAGCAATCAGCCCCAGCATTTT.

The chain uses TRBV20-1 and TRBJ1-5; D is possibly TRBD1 (5 bases). V was clipped by 3 bases and J by 5 bases, with 14 bases between them. In germline, CDR1 is DFQATT, CDR2 SNEGSKA (reference sequence). CDR3 length: 14 residues. This CDR3 reads CSARVGGVHQPQHF. The CDR3 DNA follows: TGCAGTGCTAGGGTGGGGGGGGTTCATCAGCCCCAGCATTTT.

This clonotype was detected many times. The rearrangement joins TRBV29-1 to TRBJ1-2; D not resolved. This CDR3 contains 12 residues. CDR1 is SQVTM and CDR2 is ANQGSEA in the germline V gene. Trimming left V 4 bases short and J 2 bases short, with 8 bases between. The CDR3 protein is CSVAEWNYGYTF. CDR3 bases: TGCAGCGTTGCGGAATGGAACTATGGCTACACCTTC.

In its sample, this clonotype was seen a few times. The CDR3 is CSASRTGGNYGYTF. CDR3 bases: TGCAGTGCTAGCAGGACAGGGGGCAACTATGGCTACACCTTC. The V call is TRBV20-1, the J call TRBJ1-2; 11 nucleotides align to TRBD1. In germline, CDR1 is DFQATT, CDR2 SNEGSKA (reference sequence). V lost 3 bases and J lost 2; bases outside the gene matches: 2. The CDR3 spans 14 residues.

This clonotype came up many times. The rearrangement uses TRBV4-1 and TRBJ2-5, with D possibly being TRBD2 (6 bases). Trimming stripped 2 bases from V and 4 bases from J, with 8 bases between. Germline V gene sequence: CDR1 MGHRA, CDR2 YSYEKL. The CDR3 runs 13 residues. The CDR3 DNA sequence: TGCGCCAGCAGCCAATGGAGGGGAGAGACCCAGTACTTC. The encoded protein is CASSQWRGETQYF.

In its sample, this clonotype was seen a few times. The chain carries TRBV7-9 and TRBJ1-4, with D perhaps TRBD1 (6 bases). The germline V gene has CDR1 SEHNR and CDR2 FQNEAQ (reference sequence). This CDR3 comprises 18 residues. The V end was cut by 5 bases, the J end by 8 bases, with 27 bases between. CDR3 nucleotides: TGTGCCAGCAGCCACGGGGGGGGCGCTTCGATTTTGGCCGAAAAACTGTTTTTT. Translating it yields CASSHGGGASILAEKLFF. The full variable domain, completed using reference TRBV7-9 and TRBJ1-4, is DTGVSQNPRHKITKRGQNVTFRCDPISEHNRLYWYRQTLGQGPEFLTYFQNEAQLEKSRLLSDRFSAERPKGSFSTLEIQRTEQGDSAMYLCASSHGGGASILAEKLFFGSGTQLSVL.

The table lists this clonotype with a few counts. The chain uses TRBV6-6 and TRBJ2-1; possible D gene TRBD1, 5 bases. This CDR3 is built from 13 residues. The V and J ends lost 2 bases and 12 bases respectively, with 14 bases between them. Per germline, CDR1 MNHNY and CDR2 SVGAGI (reference sequence). Here the CDR3 reads CASSYEQASRQFF. For the CDR3, the DNA is TGTGCCAGCAGTTACGAACAGGCCAGCAGGCAGTTCTTC.